The clone carrying this TCR beta chain occurred many times. This sample is part of a study of OX40 agonist ivuxolimab in advanced cancers. The CDR3 runs to 17 residues. CDR1 is LGHNA, CDR2 YSLEER, per germline. J gave up 4 bases and V 0 bases, and 7 bases lay outside the gene matches. TCRdb keeps only in-frame clones here, not all; method: immunoSEQ multiplex PCR. The sample lists roughly 14,000 clones, around 80% occurring once. This clonotype was sampled from an adult with an advanced solid tumor such as melanoma, head and neck, liver or kidney cancer. The chain recombines TRBV4-3 with TRBJ2-2; the match to TRBD2 covers 8 bases. The input for sequencing was CD4+ or CD8+ T cells sorted from blood, taken in a trial of the OX40 agonist ivuxolimab. CDR3 residues: CASSQEFNGRATGELFF. The CDR3 coding sequence is TGCGCCAGCAGCCAAGAGTTTAACGGGAGGGCCACCGGGGAGCTGTTTTTT.